This T cell receptor (beta chain) was found in a study of OX40 agonist ivuxolimab in advanced cancers. Study details: Of the patients, three showed partial responses, one with hepatocellular carcinoma and two with cutaneous melanoma. Study results and caveats: Both CD4+ and CD8+ T cell populations in blood had undergone clonal expansion by week 6 at 0.1 to 3.0 mg/kg.

This table comes from immunoSEQ multiplex PCR, and its TCRdb copy is limited to in-frame clones, with some not included. The data show over 50,000 clones, with 82% seen just once and around 0.47% held by the top ten. This clone was detected only a few times. The antigen remains unidentified. Sampling of blood occurred at baseline, cycle 4 day 1, and cycle 7 day 1. The CDR3 is 12 amino acids. The V gene lost 4 bases and the J gene lost 6 bases, with 10 bases spanning the gap. The germline V gene has CDR1 WNHNN and CDR2 SYGVQD (reference sequence). The source was CD4+ or CD8+ T cells sorted from blood, collected in a trial of the OX40 agonist ivuxolimab. The chain combines TRBV10-1 with TRBJ2-7, with a weak D call TRBD1 (6 bases). This TCR came from an adult with an advanced solid tumor such as melanoma, head and neck, liver or kidney cancer. The CDR3 protein is CASSATGFEQYF. The CDR3 coding sequence is TGCGCCAGCAGTGCCACAGGGTTCGAGCAGTACTTC.